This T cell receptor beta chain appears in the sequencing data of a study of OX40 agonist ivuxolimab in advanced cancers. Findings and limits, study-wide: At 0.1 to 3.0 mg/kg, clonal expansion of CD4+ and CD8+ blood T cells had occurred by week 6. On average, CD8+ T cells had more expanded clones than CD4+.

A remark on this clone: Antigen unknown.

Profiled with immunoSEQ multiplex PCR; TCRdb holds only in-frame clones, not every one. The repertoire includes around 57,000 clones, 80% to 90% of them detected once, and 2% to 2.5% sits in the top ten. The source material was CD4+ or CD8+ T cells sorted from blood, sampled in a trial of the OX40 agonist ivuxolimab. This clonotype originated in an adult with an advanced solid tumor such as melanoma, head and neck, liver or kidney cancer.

The CDR3 sequence is CASSPPTGNLQETQYF. The CDR3 DNA sequence: TGTGCCAGCTCACCCCCGACAGGTAACCTTCAAGAGACCCAGTACTTC. The J gene is TRBJ2-5, the V gene TRBV18; D is perhaps TRBD1 (6 bases). This CDR3 is built from 16 residues. Per germline, CDR1 KGHSH and CDR2 LQKENI. V dropped 3 bases and J dropped 2 bases, with 16 bases sitting between them.